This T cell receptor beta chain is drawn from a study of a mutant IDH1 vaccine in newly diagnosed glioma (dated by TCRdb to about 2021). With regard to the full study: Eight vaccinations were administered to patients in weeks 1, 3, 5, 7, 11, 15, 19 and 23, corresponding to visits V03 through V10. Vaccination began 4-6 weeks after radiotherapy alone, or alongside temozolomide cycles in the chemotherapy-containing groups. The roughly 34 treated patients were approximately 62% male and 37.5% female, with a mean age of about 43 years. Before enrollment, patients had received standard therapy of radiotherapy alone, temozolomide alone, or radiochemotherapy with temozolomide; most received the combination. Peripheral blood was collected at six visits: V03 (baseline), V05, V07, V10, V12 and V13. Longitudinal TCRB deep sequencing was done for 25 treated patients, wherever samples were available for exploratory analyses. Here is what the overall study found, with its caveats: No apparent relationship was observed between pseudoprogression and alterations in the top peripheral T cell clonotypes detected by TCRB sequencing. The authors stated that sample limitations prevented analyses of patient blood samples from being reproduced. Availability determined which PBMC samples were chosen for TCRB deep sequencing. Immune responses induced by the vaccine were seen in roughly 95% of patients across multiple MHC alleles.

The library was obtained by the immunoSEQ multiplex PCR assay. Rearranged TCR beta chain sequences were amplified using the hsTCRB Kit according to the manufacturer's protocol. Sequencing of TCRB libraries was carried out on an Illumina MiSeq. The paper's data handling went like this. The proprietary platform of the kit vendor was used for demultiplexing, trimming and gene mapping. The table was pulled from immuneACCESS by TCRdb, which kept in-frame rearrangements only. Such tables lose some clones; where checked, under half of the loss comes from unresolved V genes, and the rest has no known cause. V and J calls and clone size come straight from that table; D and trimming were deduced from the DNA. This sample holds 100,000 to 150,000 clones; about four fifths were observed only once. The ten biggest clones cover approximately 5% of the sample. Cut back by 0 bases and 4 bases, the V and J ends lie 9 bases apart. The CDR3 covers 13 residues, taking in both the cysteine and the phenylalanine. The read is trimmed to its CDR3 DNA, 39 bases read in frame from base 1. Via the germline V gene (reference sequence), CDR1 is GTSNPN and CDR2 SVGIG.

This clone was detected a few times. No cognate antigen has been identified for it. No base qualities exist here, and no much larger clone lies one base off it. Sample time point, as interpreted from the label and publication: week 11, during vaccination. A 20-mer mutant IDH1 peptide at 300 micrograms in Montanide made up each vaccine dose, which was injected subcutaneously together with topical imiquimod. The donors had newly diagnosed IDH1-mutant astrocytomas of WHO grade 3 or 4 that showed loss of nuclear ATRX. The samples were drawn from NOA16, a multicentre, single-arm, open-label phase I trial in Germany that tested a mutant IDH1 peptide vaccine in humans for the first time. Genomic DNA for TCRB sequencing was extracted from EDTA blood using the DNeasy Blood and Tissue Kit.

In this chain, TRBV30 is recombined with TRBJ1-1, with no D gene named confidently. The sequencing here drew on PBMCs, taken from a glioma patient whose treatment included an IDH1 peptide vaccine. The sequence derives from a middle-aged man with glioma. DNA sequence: TGTGCCTGGAGTGTCTCGACGGGCACTGAAGCTTTCTTT. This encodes CAWSVSTGTEAFF.